The TCR beta chain under discussion was sequenced for a study of blood T cell repertoires in COVID-19. In the study overall: Sites across the United States, Italy and Spain contributed samples from acute and convalescent COVID-19. PBMCs, B-cell-depleted T cells, or T cells provided the cDNA or gDNA that made up the material.

The germline gives CDR1 LNHDA, CDR2 SQIVND (reference sequence). The CDR3 is made up of 16 amino acids. With 5 bases removed from V and 5 bases from J, the gap between germline ends came to 21 bases. In the original processing: Estimated nucleated cell counts came from reference gene primer amplification. TCRdb keeps only in-frame clones here, not all; method: immunoSEQ multiplex PCR. V and J calls and clone size follow that table, whereas D and trimming were derived from the DNA. The sample yields hundreds of thousands of clones, about 88% seen once. The rearrangement uses TRBV19 and TRBJ1-2; D perhaps matches TRBD1 (6 bases). This clonotype originated in a woman aged 40 to 50 who had recovered from COVID-19. Material for sequencing was peripheral blood. The CDR3 DNA reads as TGTGCCAGTAGTCCACCCTGGGGGCCAGGGACATATGGCTACACCTTC. Its translation is CASSPPWGPGTYGYTF.